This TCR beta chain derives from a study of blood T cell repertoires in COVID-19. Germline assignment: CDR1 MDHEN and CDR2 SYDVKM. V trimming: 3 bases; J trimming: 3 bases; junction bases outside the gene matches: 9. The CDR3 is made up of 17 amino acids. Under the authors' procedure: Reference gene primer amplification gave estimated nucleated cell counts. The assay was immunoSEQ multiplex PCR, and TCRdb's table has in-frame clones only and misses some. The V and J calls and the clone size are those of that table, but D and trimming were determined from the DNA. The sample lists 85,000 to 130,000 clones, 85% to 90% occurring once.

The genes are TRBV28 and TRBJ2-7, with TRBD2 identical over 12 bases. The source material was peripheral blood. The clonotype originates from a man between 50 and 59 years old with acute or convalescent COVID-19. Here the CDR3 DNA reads TGTGCCAGCAGTTTGGCCTCTAGCGGGAGGGAGGTCTACGAGCAGTACTTC. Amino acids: CASSLASSGREVYEQYF. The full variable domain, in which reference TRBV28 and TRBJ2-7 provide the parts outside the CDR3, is DVKVTQSSRYLVKRTGEKVFLECVQDMDHENMFWYRQDPGLGLRLIYFSYDVKMKEKGDIPEGYSVSREKKERFSLILESASTNQTSMYLCASSLASSGREVYEQYFGPGTRLTVT.